The table lists the clone carrying this T cell receptor (beta chain) with many counts. What it recognizes is unknown. Germline CDR1 KGHSH, CDR2 LQKENI. The CDR3 consists of 13 residues. Trimming took 3 bases from V and 5 from J, leaving 11 bases between them. In the study's own analysis: Researchers built a distant-metastasis classifier for papillary thyroid cancer that drew on CDR3 differences across clinicopathological groups. MiXCR was used by TCRdb to re-call the PCR reads. The V and J calls, along with clone size, are taken from TCRdb and not from the paper's own processing. There are about 52,000 clones in the sample; around a sixth occur only once, and about 2.7% lies in the top ten. The source of the sample is a study of metastatic and nonmetastatic thyroid tumors. Among the patients, none had received any treatment before thyroid surgery. Study conclusions and caveats: When malignant thyroid tumors were compared with benign nodules, TCR beta diversity was reportedly significantly higher in the malignant tumors. This held in both blood and tumor samples.

V is TRBV18 and J is TRBJ2-7, with a possible D match to TRBD2 (5 bases). The receptor was derived from a female donor with papillary thyroid cancer or a benign thyroid nodule (not recorded which). Some clones in this sample may be carry-over from other donors' samples. Sequencing used blood. The chain's CDR3 is CASSPTVGDEQYF. The CDR3 nucleotides read TGTGCCAGCTCACCTACCGTCGGGGACGAGCAGTACTTC.